Reported below is one T cell receptor (beta chain). TCRdb's copy holds only in-frame clones and misses some; the assay was immunoSEQ multiplex PCR. Among 150,000 to 200,000 clones, roughly 92% were seen once, and the ten largest hold about 1.5%. The CDR3 has 14 residues. J was trimmed by 7 bases and V by 4 bases; bases with no gene match: 7. Germline CDR1 and CDR2: MNHEY and SVGEGT. The sample is drawn from a study of control samples from healthy donors and cancer patients. The chain employs TRBV6-2 or TRBV6-3 and TRBJ2-7, with 10 bases fitting TRBD1. Source material: blood. The receptor was isolated from a woman younger than 30 in good health. CDR3 nucleotides: TGTGCCAGCAGTTCCGGGACAGGGGTCGGGGAGCAGTACTTC. Its translation is CASSSGTGVGEQYF.